This T cell receptor beta chain was obtained from a study of blood T cells in healthy people across ages. This clonotype was observed a few times. The antigen is undetermined. Drawn from each donor were around 10 milliliters of peripheral blood. Every sample had a minimum of 6.5 million PBMCs isolated. Study-wide findings and caveats: Older age coincided with a roughly linear decline in TCR beta diversity per million T cells.

Next came a second PCR, run for about 6 to 12 cycles, which used a sample-barcoded 5' primer along with a J-beta primer mix. A 12-random-nucleotide template-switch adaptor tagged each cDNA molecule. TCRdb reprocessed the 5' RACE reads with MiXCR, giving one entry per CDR3 protein. The sample lists 650,000 to 900,000 distinct CDR3 sequences, around 68% occurring once. Germline CDR1 and CDR2: MNHEY and SVGEGT. The CDR3 is 17 residues long. After removal of 5 bases from V and 0 bases from J, the junction contained 9 bases not matched to a gene. This rearrangement joins TRBV6-2 or TRBV6-3 to TRBJ2-1; 8 nucleotides match TRBD1. Sequenced material: blood. The clonotype comes from a young man in good health. CDR3 bases: TGTGCCAGCAGTGACCGACAGGGGCCGAGCTCCTACAATGAGCAGTTCTTC. Encoded protein: CASSDRQGPSSYNEQFF.